This record covers a single T cell receptor beta chain. Its antigen is unidentified. A much larger clone is a single base away; this may be a read error. The source of the sample is a study of blood T cells in healthy people across ages. Study findings and constraints: The study lacked donor CMV status, which possibly confounded expanded clonotype changes.

Primers used in a second PCR of roughly 6 to 11 cycles were a sample-barcoded 5' primer and a J-beta primer mix. TCRdb itself ran the 5' RACE reads through MiXCR, one entry per CDR3 protein. This table has hundreds of thousands of distinct CDR3 sequences, about 30% appearing once. This sequence was found in a woman older than 75 in good health. Sequencing was carried out using blood.

CDR3 sequence reads: CATSRDLEGKSYTF. CDR3 in DNA: TGTGCCACCAGCAGAGATCTTGAAGGGAAGAGCTACACCTTC. This chain links TRBV15 with TRBJ1-2; D is uncertain. Trimming left V 0 bases short and J 9 bases short, with 14 bases between. The CDR3 consists of 14 residues. In germline, CDR1 is LNHNV, CDR2 YYDKDF (reference sequence).